The source of this TCR beta chain is a study of shared clonotypes between healthy human individuals. The naive CD8 fraction comprised CD45RO-negative cells positively selected for CCR7 and excluded terminally differentiated effector memory CD45RA+ cells. As handled by the study authors: In the immunoSEQ data, sequences were junction-only and lacked quality scores, so filtering differed. Repertoires were generated with immunoSEQ multiplex PCR, while TCRdb's copy carries only in-frame clones and drops some. V and J calls plus clone size are reproduced from that table; the DNA served to infer D and trimming. The table shows about 1,800,000 clones, with less than 95% occurring only once. Germline CDR1 LNHNV, CDR2 YYDKDF (reference sequence). The CDR3 consists of 14 residues. Trimming stripped 5 bases from V and 0 bases from J, with 11 bases between.

The sequenced sample was naive CD8+ T cells sorted from blood. The receptor was isolated from a man younger than 35 in good health. The chain uses TRBV15 and TRBJ2-7, with unresolved D. As DNA, the CDR3 is TGTGCCACCAGCCATGGTAGGGTCTCCTACGAGCAGTACTTC. Protein product: CATSHGRVSYEQYF.